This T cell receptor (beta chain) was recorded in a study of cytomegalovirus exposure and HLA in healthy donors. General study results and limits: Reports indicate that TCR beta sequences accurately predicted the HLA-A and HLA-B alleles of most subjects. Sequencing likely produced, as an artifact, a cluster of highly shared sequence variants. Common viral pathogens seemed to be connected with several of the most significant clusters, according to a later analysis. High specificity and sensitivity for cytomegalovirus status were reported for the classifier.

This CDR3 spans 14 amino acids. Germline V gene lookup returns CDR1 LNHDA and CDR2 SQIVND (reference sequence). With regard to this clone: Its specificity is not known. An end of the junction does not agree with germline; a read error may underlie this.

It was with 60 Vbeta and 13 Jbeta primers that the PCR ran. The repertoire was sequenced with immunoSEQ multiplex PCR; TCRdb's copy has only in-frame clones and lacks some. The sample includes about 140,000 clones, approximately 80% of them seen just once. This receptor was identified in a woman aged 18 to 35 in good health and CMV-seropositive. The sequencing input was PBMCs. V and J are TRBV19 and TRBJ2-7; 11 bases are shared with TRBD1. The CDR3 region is CASSIFLGQGALDF. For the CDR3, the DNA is TGTGCCAGTAGTATATTCCTAGGACAGGGGGCCCTCGACTTC.